This T cell receptor (beta chain) stems from a study of radiation and T cells in renal cell carcinoma (dated by TCRdb to 2018 to 2021). General notes on the study: Samples came from a clinical trial, in which primary renal cell carcinomas received 15 Gy stereotactic body radiation therapy followed by nephrectomy 4 weeks later. TCR beta sequencing covered 50 to 55 samples in total, comprising approximately 25 tumors and approximately 27 peripheral blood samples. Across all 55 or so samples, under 5 million unique CDR3 nucleotide sequences, encoding about 3,000,000 unique CDR3 amino acid sequences, were identified.

At the junction V is shortened by 11 bases and J by 5 bases, with 15 bases in between. Per the germline V gene, SNHLY is the CDR1 and FYNNEI is the CDR2. Including cysteine and phenylalanine, the CDR3 has 12 amino acids. The kept DNA is CDR3 alone, 36 bases in frame from the first base. Notes on this clone: Its recognized antigen is unknown. Base qualities are not provided; no much larger clone lies one nucleotide away.

The time point label on this specimen signifies: blood 2 weeks post-SBRT. In light of the paper, this sample's treatment or condition label describes: 15 Gy SBRT to primary tumor, nephrectomy 4 weeks later. To follow tumor-enriched clonotypes, peripheral blood was collected serially from radiation-treated patients at baseline and again at 2 weeks and 4 weeks after SBRT. Renal cell carcinoma with clear cell pathology was present in all patients. The QIAamp DNA Blood Mini Kit (Qiagen) was used to prepare genomic DNA for TCR sequencing. The analyses included only samples that passed all quality control checks. TCR beta libraries were generated from genomic DNA with the immunoSEQ kit, following the manufacturer's recommendations. To prepare the libraries, a first multiplex PCR with proprietary primers was run, followed by a second PCR that added unique barcodes, and a bead cleanup was done after each round. Each sample batch included a kit-provided positive control reaction and a negative control reaction. The final libraries were assessed on an Agilent 4200 TapeStation D1000 ScreenTape, pooled by volume, and quantified by qPCR. Sequencing was performed on an Illumina NextSeq500 with a MidOutput 150-cycle cartridge, and 156 Read1 and 15 Index1 cycles were run with kit custom primers. The pooled library was loaded at 0.8 to 1 pM with a roughly 20% PhiX control spike-in. Per the source publication's procedure: Vendor-processed data were analyzed in R, with a clonotype defined as all T cells sharing the same CDR3 nucleotide sequence. For clone abundance analyses, frequencies were normalized to the 10,000 most abundant clones in each sample. Before analysis, public T cell clones were removed, and these numbered fewer than six per sample on average. A difference in abundance of at least 32-fold between compartments was used to define tumor-enriched and baseline blood-enriched clonotypes. Clonotypes expanded or contracted between blood time points were identified with a beta-binomial differential abundance model. Similarity between tumor and blood repertoires was quantified using the Baroni-Urbani and Buser coefficient, and groups were compared with two-tailed Wilcoxon tests in R. Held by TCRdb, this immuneACCESS table contains in-frame sequences only and omits some clones. Under half of the omission traces to an unresolved V gene where checked; the cause of the rest is unknown. V and J calls and clone size come straight from that table; D and trimming were deduced from the DNA. The sample data list 100,000 to 150,000 clones, and about four fifths of these were observed just once. The ten top clones hold around 6.1% of the sample.

Points the paper makes about the study in general: In blood, the top tumor clonotypes increased from baseline to 2 weeks after radiation and then shrank by 4 weeks, which suggests a temporary expansion of tumor-resident clones. Because the trial had a single-armed design, the trial could not examine how radiation dose or scheduling affected the TCR repertoire. Because pretreatment tumor biopsies were not available, the study could not determine whether clonotypes were already present within the tumor at baseline. Tracking of blood repertoire dynamics stopped at approximately four weeks after treatment, with no follow-up past that point.

This chain is built from TRBV2 and TRBJ2-5, with a tentative D gene TRBD2 over 5 matching bases. The clonotype comes from a man in his fifties or sixties with renal cell carcinoma. This specimen consisted of blood, obtained from a patient whose treatment included radiotherapy and nephrectomy. The encoded CDR3 is CAAAPGGETQYF. The bases are TGTGCCGCCGCCCCTGGCGGGGAGACCCAGTACTTC.